This is a list of T cell receptor beta chains from one sample in a study of blood T cell repertoires in COVID-19. Assay used: immunoSEQ multiplex PCR; TCRdb lists only in-frame clones, some missing. The sample includes about 150,000 clones, about 90% of them seen just once. The specimen sequenced was PBMCs or T cells enriched from blood (not recorded which). The receptors shown here come from a woman in her forties or fifties who had recovered from COVID-19. Both conserved end residues are part of each CDR3. The D gene is left open where the match is weak. Not every row has a clone size; where given, it reads once, few, many or a size class.

J gene: TRBJ2-7
clone size: .
D gene: TRBD1
V gene: TRBV7-3
CDR3 protein: CASSTGTGISYEQYF
CDR3 DNA: TGTGCCAGCAGCACCGGGACAGGGATATCCTACGAGCAGTACTTC

J gene: TRBJ2-7
clone size: .
D gene: TRBD2
V gene: TRBV18
CDR3 protein: CASSPPLAGARYEQYF
CDR3 DNA: TGTGCCAGCTCACCACCTCTAGCGGGAGCCCGCTACGAGCAGTACTTC

J gene: TRBJ2-1
clone size: .
D gene: .
V gene: TRBV10-3
CDR3 protein: CAISESTGPLQFF
CDR3 DNA: TGTGCCATCAGTGAGTCTACAGGGCCCCTACAGTTCTTC

J gene: TRBJ2-1
clone size: .
D gene: TRBD2
V gene: TRBV9
CDR3 protein: CASSVGTTPSEQFF
CDR3 DNA: TGTGCCAGCAGCGTGGGGACTACCCCCAGTGAGCAGTTCTTC

J gene: TRBJ2-7
clone size: .
D gene: .
V gene: TRBV27
CDR3 protein: CASSLRAYEQYF
CDR3 DNA: TGTGCCAGCAGTTTAAGAGCCTACGAGCAGTACTTC

J gene: TRBJ1-1
clone size: .
D gene: .
V gene: TRBV5-6
CDR3 protein: CASSPEQGGTEAFF
CDR3 DNA: TGTGCCAGCAGCCCCGAACAGGGAGGGACTGAAGCTTTCTTT

J gene: TRBJ1-4
clone size: .
D gene: .
V gene: TRBV28
CDR3 protein: CATRSNSEKLFF
CDR3 DNA: TGTGCCACCCGGTCCAATAGTGAAAAACTGTTTTTT

J gene: TRBJ2-3
clone size: .
D gene: TRBD2
V gene: TRBV3-1/TRBV3-2
CDR3 protein: CATGTSGRSADTQYF
CDR3 DNA: TGTGCCACCGGGACTAGCGGGAGGAGTGCAGATACGCAGTATTTT

J gene: TRBJ1-2
clone size: few
D gene: TRBD1
V gene: TRBV27
CDR3 protein: CASSYGTGTGNFPNYGYTF
CDR3 DNA: TGTGCCAGCAGCTATGGAACGGGGACAGGAAATTTCCCTAACTATGGCTACACCTTC

J gene: TRBJ2-3
clone size: few
D gene: .
V gene: TRBV5-1
CDR3 protein: CASSLGGALTDTQYF
CDR3 DNA: TGCGCCAGCAGCTTAGGGGGGGCGCTTACAGATACGCAGTATTTT

J gene: TRBJ2-7
clone size: .
D gene: TRBD2
V gene: TRBV10-2
CDR3 protein: CASSEGTSRGYEQYF
CDR3 DNA: TGCGCCAGCAGTGAGGGGACTAGCAGGGGGTACGAGCAGTACTTC

J gene: TRBJ1-2
clone size: .
D gene: .
V gene: TRBV11-2
CDR3 protein: CASRQGRYGYTF
CDR3 DNA: TGTGCCAGCAGACAGGGACGGTATGGCTACACCTTC

J gene: TRBJ2-7
clone size: .
D gene: TRBD1
V gene: TRBV4-3
CDR3 protein: CASSQVTGGLYEQYF
CDR3 DNA: TGCGCCAGCAGCCAAGTTACAGGGGGCTTGTACGAGCAGTACTTC

J gene: TRBJ1-1
clone size: .
D gene: TRBD1
V gene: TRBV6-5
CDR3 protein: CASSYSGRGATEAFF
CDR3 DNA: TGTGCCAGCAGTTACTCTGGCAGGGGGGCCACTGAAGCTTTCTTT

J gene: TRBJ2-1
clone size: .
D gene: TRBD2
V gene: TRBV7-3
CDR3 protein: CASSLSRDRGSSGRALEQFF
CDR3 DNA: TGTGCCAGCAGCTTAAGCCGGGACAGGGGTTCTAGCGGGAGGGCCCTTGAGCAGTTCTTC

J gene: TRBJ1-2
clone size: few
D gene: .
V gene: TRBV5-1
CDR3 protein: CASSPSGGYGYTF
CDR3 DNA: TGCGCCAGCAGCCCGTCCGGGGGCTATGGCTACACCTTC

J gene: TRBJ2-7
clone size: .
D gene: TRBD1
V gene: TRBV7-9
CDR3 protein: CASTPAGTGSYEQYF
CDR3 DNA: TGTGCCAGCACCCCGGCGGGGACAGGGTCCTACGAGCAGTACTTC

J gene: TRBJ2-2
clone size: .
D gene: TRBD1
V gene: TRBV29-1
CDR3 protein: CSGGQGSGGELFF
CDR3 DNA: TGCAGCGGGGGACAGGGGTCGGGCGGGGAGCTGTTTTTT

J gene: TRBJ2-1
clone size: .
D gene: TRBD2
V gene: TRBV7-9
CDR3 protein: CASSLEGGSPGEQFF
CDR3 DNA: TGTGCCAGCAGCTTAGAAGGCGGGAGTCCGGGGGAGCAGTTCTTC

J gene: TRBJ1-6
clone size: .
D gene: TRBD1
V gene: TRBV6-5
CDR3 protein: CASRNRDRENSPLHF
CDR3 DNA: TGTGCCAGCAGGAACCGGGACAGGGAAAATTCACCCCTCCACTTT

J gene: TRBJ1-5
clone size: .
D gene: .
V gene: TRBV6-2/TRBV6-3
CDR3 protein: CASSDPRVRDQPQHF
CDR3 DNA: TGTGCCAGCAGTGACCCCAGGGTAAGGGATCAGCCCCAGCATTTT

J gene: TRBJ1-2
clone size: .
D gene: TRBD1
V gene: TRBV6-5
CDR3 protein: CAARDSPSTYGYTF
CDR3 DNA: TGTGCCGCCCGGGACAGTCCCTCGACCTATGGCTACACCTTC

J gene: TRBJ2-3
clone size: few
D gene: .
V gene: TRBV9
CDR3 protein: CASSSRGSMRNTQYF
CDR3 DNA: TGTGCCAGCAGCTCACGTGGCAGTATGAGGAATACGCAGTATTTT

J gene: TRBJ2-3
clone size: once
D gene: .
V gene: TRBV11-2
CDR3 protein: CASSTGKDTQYF
CDR3 DNA: TGTGCCAGCAGCACCGGGAAAGATACGCAGTATTTT

J gene: TRBJ1-2
clone size: .
D gene: .
V gene: TRBV10-2
CDR3 protein: CASSDLQGSYGYTF
CDR3 DNA: TGCGCCAGCAGTGATCTACAGGGCAGCTATGGCTACACCTTC

J gene: TRBJ2-7
clone size: .
D gene: .
V gene: TRBV12-3/TRBV12-4
CDR3 protein: CASSFSYEQYF
CDR3 DNA: TGTGCCAGCAGTTTCAGTTACGAGCAGTACTTC

J gene: TRBJ1-5
clone size: .
D gene: TRBD1
V gene: TRBV18
CDR3 protein: CASSPRTGDNQPQHF
CDR3 DNA: TGTGCCAGCTCACCTCGGACAGGCGACAATCAGCCCCAGCATTTT

J gene: TRBJ2-3
clone size: once
D gene: TRBD2
V gene: TRBV15
CDR3 protein: CATSRELAGGGIDTQYF
CDR3 DNA: TGTGCCACCAGCAGAGAACTAGCGGGAGGAGGAATAGATACGCAGTATTTT

J gene: TRBJ2-7
clone size: .
D gene: .
V gene: TRBV7-9
CDR3 protein: CASSFNYGGGKPYEQYF
CDR3 DNA: TGTGCCAGCAGCTTCAATTACGGGGGAGGAAAGCCCTACGAGCAGTACTTC

J gene: TRBJ2-5
clone size: .
D gene: TRBD2
V gene: TRBV9
CDR3 protein: CASSAGGRETQYF
CDR3 DNA: TGTGCCAGCAGCGCCGGGGGGAGGGAGACCCAGTACTTC

J gene: TRBJ1-2
clone size: .
D gene: TRBD1
V gene: TRBV2
CDR3 protein: CASSDTGQGVFDYGYTF
CDR3 DNA: TGTGCCAGCAGTGATACGGGACAGGGCGTTTTTGACTATGGCTACACCTTC

J gene: TRBJ1-1
clone size: .
D gene: .
V gene: TRBV18
CDR3 protein: CASSPTGYTEAFF
CDR3 DNA: TGTGCCAGCTCACCCACAGGGTACACTGAAGCTTTCTTT

J gene: TRBJ1-2
clone size: .
D gene: .
V gene: TRBV5-4
CDR3 protein: CASSLGGVNYGYTF
CDR3 DNA: TGTGCCAGCAGTCTGGGGGGGGTTAACTATGGCTACACCTTC

J gene: TRBJ1-6
clone size: .
D gene: TRBD1
V gene: TRBV6-5
CDR3 protein: CASSYKGQLYSPLHF
CDR3 DNA: TGTGCCAGCAGTTACAAGGGACAGCTCTATTCACCCCTCCACTTT

J gene: TRBJ1-1
clone size: .
D gene: .
V gene: TRBV6-1
CDR3 protein: CASSERTETEAFF
CDR3 DNA: TGTGCCAGCAGTGAAAGGACAGAAACTGAAGCTTTCTTT

J gene: TRBJ2-5
clone size: once
D gene: TRBD2
V gene: TRBV5-1
CDR3 protein: CASSGLVRETQYF
CDR3 DNA: TGCGCCAGCAGCGGACTAGTTCGTGAGACCCAGTACTTC

J gene: TRBJ2-7
clone size: .
D gene: TRBD2
V gene: TRBV4-1
CDR3 protein: CASSRAVASGSYEQYF
CDR3 DNA: TGCGCCAGCAGCCGTGCGGTGGCTAGCGGATCCTACGAGCAGTACTTC

J gene: TRBJ1-2
clone size: .
D gene: .
V gene: TRBV5-6
CDR3 protein: CAAGRGSYGYTF
CDR3 DNA: TGTGCCGCTGGGAGGGGATCCTATGGCTACACCTTC

J gene: TRBJ2-5
clone size: .
D gene: TRBD2
V gene: TRBV5-6
CDR3 protein: CASSSGLAVLETQYF
CDR3 DNA: TGTGCCAGCAGCAGCGGACTAGCGGTATTAGAGACCCAGTACTTC

J gene: TRBJ2-4
clone size: .
D gene: .
V gene: TRBV5-1
CDR3 protein: CASSLDRAKNIQYF
CDR3 DNA: TGCGCCAGCAGCTTGGACAGGGCCAAAAACATTCAGTACTTC

J gene: TRBJ2-5
clone size: once
D gene: .
V gene: TRBV10-3
CDR3 protein: CAIGTEQTQYF
CDR3 DNA: TGTGCCATCGGTACAGAACAGACCCAGTACTTC

J gene: TRBJ2-3
clone size: .
D gene: .
V gene: TRBV24-1
CDR3 protein: CANTGSGDPRDTQYF
CDR3 DNA: TGTGCCAACACAGGGAGCGGAGACCCCCGAGATACGCAGTATTTT

J gene: TRBJ2-2
clone size: once
D gene: .
V gene: TRBV27
CDR3 protein: CASSLFRGTGELFF
CDR3 DNA: TGTGCCAGCAGCCTCTTCCGGGGCACCGGGGAGCTGTTTTTT

J gene: TRBJ1-6
clone size: .
D gene: .
V gene: TRBV2
CDR3 protein: CASSQGWISPLHF
CDR3 DNA: TGTGCCAGCAGTCAGGGGTGGATTTCACCCCTCCACTTT